This T cell receptor beta chain was identified during a study of cytomegalovirus exposure and HLA in healthy donors. Looking at the study overall: For the approximately 360 genotyped donors, roughly 80% fell within the Caucasian-associated ancestry cluster. Study-level results: Because they were indistinguishable, some V segments, including TRBV6-2 and TRBV6-3, were excluded. Most of the TCR beta V segments (in an earlier analysis) were productive either about 87% or about 30% of the time.

About this clone: No antigen is known for it.

The CDR3 sequence is 15 residues long. V was pared by 4 bases and J by 3 bases, with 4 bases of the junction left unmatched. Per germline, CDR1 MDHEN and CDR2 SYDVKM. The PCR contained 60 Vbeta and 13 Jbeta primers. Clones were sequenced by immunoSEQ multiplex PCR, and TCRdb holds only the in-frame ones, with some missing. The repertoire holds more than 150,000 clones, around 81% seen once, with about 1.6% in the top ten. The sample taken for sequencing was PBMCs. The TCR was taken from a man aged 35-49 years in good health and CMV-seronegative. V is TRBV28 and J is TRBJ2-5; 11 nucleotides line up with TRBD2. CDR3 sequence: CASSSPGLAEETQYF. The CDR3 DNA is TGTGCCAGCAGTTCCCCGGGACTAGCGGAAGAGACCCAGTACTTC. The variable domain in full, completed from reference TRBV28 and TRBJ2-5, reads DVKVTQSSRYLVKRTGEKVFLECVQDMDHENMFWYRQDPGLGLRLIYFSYDVKMKEKGDIPEGYSVSREKKERFSLILESASTNQTSMYLCASSSPGLAEETQYFGPGTRLLVL.